Listed here are 22 T cell receptor beta chains from one sample, sequenced in a study of shared clonotypes between healthy human individuals. Sequenced by immunoSEQ multiplex PCR; TCRdb stores in-frame clones only, minus some. Seen here are about 1 million clones, about 76% observed once, and the top ten hold approximately 1.5%. Sequenced: memory CD4+ T cells sorted from blood. Specified subset: CD45RA-negative fraction. The receptors come from a man younger than 35 in good health.

This chain uses TRBV25-1 with TRBJ2-1; 8 bases line up with TRBD2. Trimming at V came to 3 bases and at J to 5 bases, leaving 9 bases not matched to a gene. The germline V gene encodes CDR1 MGHDK and CDR2 SYGVNS. The CDR3 loop spans 16 amino acids. The DNA of the CDR3 is TGTGCCAGCAGTGACCTTAGCGGGACCCGGGACAATGAGCAGTTCTTC. Protein sequence: CASSDLSGTRDNEQFF.

Worth noting for this clone: Other DNA sequences of this sample code for an identical CDR3. The CDR3 bases are TGCGCCAGCAGCCAAGCCCTAGGGGGGTATGGCTACACCTTC. Amino acids: CASSQALGGYGYTF. This chain links TRBV4-1 with TRBJ1-2; weak D call: TRBD1 (6 bases). CDR1 MGHRA and CDR2 YSYEKL come from the germline V gene. This CDR3 has 14 residues. V lost 1 base to trimming and J lost 5 bases, with 11 bases between them.

The rearrangement links TRBV19 to TRBJ2-3; TRBD2 is a possible D gene (6 bases). V was trimmed by 7 bases and J by 2 bases, leaving 16 bases between them. Germline V lookup: CDR1 LNHDA, CDR2 SQIVND (reference sequence). There are 15 residues in the CDR3. As DNA, the CDR3 is TGTGCCAGTAAGGCGGGGAGGTCCCACACAGATACGCAGTATTTT. Translating gives CASKAGRSHTDTQYF.

The DNA for the CDR3 is TGTGCCAGCAGTGAAGCGCTTCGTCAGAATTCACCCCTCCACTTT. Translated: CASSEALRQNSPLHF. The rearrangement links TRBV2 to TRBJ1-6, with D unresolved. The CDR3 length is 15 residues. Looked up from germline, CDR1 is SNHLY and CDR2 is FYNNEI. V dropped 0 bases and J dropped 7 bases, with 10 bases sitting between them.

The rearrangement links TRBV23-1 to TRBJ1-2; a weak D match, TRBD1 (6 bases). TRBV23-1 is designated an ORF whose function remains uncertain. V was cut by 7 bases and J by 6 bases, with 18 bases left in between. This CDR3 has 14 residues. The DNA for the CDR3 is TGCGCCAGCATTCATTTGGGGGCGAGTAATGGCTACACCTTC. Translating gives CASIHLGASNGYTF.

This chain joins TRBV5-1 and TRBJ2-7; D may be TRBD1 (5 bases). This CDR3 has 13 amino acids. V lost 3 bases to trimming and J lost 4 bases, with 11 bases between them. The V gene's germline CDR1 is SGHRS and CDR2 YFSETQ. DNA for the CDR3: TGCGCCAGCAGCTCAACGACAGCATACGAGCAGTACTTC. Translation: CASSSTTAYEQYF.

V is TRBV2 and J is TRBJ1-2; D ambiguous. V was trimmed by 5 bases and J by 0 bases, leaving 16 bases between them. Germline CDR1 is SNHLY and CDR2 is FYNNEI. The CDR3 contains 16 residues. The CDR3 region is CASSFSHGEANYGYTF. CDR3 nucleotide sequence: TGTGCCAGCAGTTTCTCCCACGGGGAAGCTAACTATGGCTACACCTTC.

This chain uses TRBV21-1 with TRBJ2-7; no check of the table's D call, TRBD2, against the DNA was made. TRBV21-1 is an annotated pseudogene. This CDR3 is 15 amino acids long. This CDR3 is CASSKAPGRAYEQYF. CDR3 sequence (DNA): TGTGCCAGCAGCAAAGCGCCCGGGAGGGCCTACGAGCAGTACTTC.

The sample holds one count of this clone. The chain uses TRBV5-1 and TRBJ2-5; D may be TRBD2 (7 bases). In germline, CDR1 is SGHRS, CDR2 YFSETQ. The CDR3 spans 16 residues. Trimming took 4 bases from V and 4 from J, leaving 20 bases between them. CDR3 sequence: CASSPPQGRGGETQYF. The CDR3 DNA reads TGCGCCAGCAGCCCACCCCAGGGGAGGGGAGGAGAGACCCAGTACTTC.

The genes are TRBV7-9 and TRBJ2-3; D may be TRBD2 (6 bases). The CDR3 runs to 17 residues. CDR1 and CDR2 (germline): SEHNR, FQNEAQ (reference sequence). V gave up 0 bases and J gave up 2 bases, with 15 bases separating them. The CDR3 DNA reads as TGTGCCAGCAGCTTAGCGGCTAGCGCGGTGTCCACAGATACGCAGTATTTT. This codes for CASSLAASAVSTDTQYF.

CDR3 sequence: CASSLYGGREKLFF. CDR3 bases: TGTGCCAGCAGCTTGTACGGGGGGAGGGAAAAACTGTTTTTT. The rearrangement links TRBV5-4 to TRBJ1-4; maybe TRBD1 (5 bases). V was clipped by 1 base and J by 8 bases, with 12 bases between them. The CDR3 has 14 amino acids. CDR1 is SGHNT, CDR2 YYREEE, per germline (reference sequence).

The V call is TRBV5-1, the J call TRBJ2-3; D may correspond to TRBD1 or TRBD2 (5 bases each). The CDR3 runs 18 residues. V was clipped by 0 bases and J by 2 bases, with 19 bases between them. Germline CDR1 and CDR2: SGHRS and YFSETQ. CDR3 loop: CASSLGLRQGEITDTQYF. CDR3 nucleotides: TGCGCCAGCAGCTTGGGGTTACGGCAGGGAGAAATCACAGATACGCAGTATTTT.

The chain has TRBV7-2 and TRBJ2-3; D may be TRBD1 or TRBD2 (6 bases each). CDR3 length: 14 residues. The germline V gene has CDR1 SGHTA and CDR2 FQGNSA. V lost 5 bases, J lost 2 bases, and 11 bases lay in between. This CDR3 is CASSRGTTTDTQYF. The CDR3 coding sequence is TGTGCCAGCAGCCGGGGGACAACCACAGATACGCAGTATTTT.

The chain couples TRBV28 to TRBJ2-1, with 8 bases aligning to TRBD1. The junction had 11 bases not matched to a gene; V was cut back by 6 bases and J by 16 bases. The CDR3 has 12 amino acids. Germline V gene lookup returns CDR1 MDHEN and CDR2 SYDVKM. CDR3 nucleotide sequence: TGTGCCAGCAGCTTTTTCGACAGGGGCTTCTTCTTC. It codes for CASSFFDRGFFF.

Note on this clone: Other DNA sequences from this sample encode an identical CDR3 as well. The CDR3 DNA follows: TGTGCCAGCAGTGAACCAGGGTATGGCTACACCTTC. Amino acids: CASSEPGYGYTF. V is TRBV6-1 and J is TRBJ1-2, with D maybe TRBD1 (5 bases). V was trimmed by 2 bases and J by 5 bases, leaving 6 bases between them. The germline gives CDR1 MNHNS, CDR2 SASEGT. The CDR3 sequence is 12 residues long.

Notes on this clone: At one end, the junction sequence differs from germline, possibly due to a read error. The rearrangement uses TRBV30 and TRBJ1-3, with 9 bases that match TRBD1. The CDR3 loop spans 12 amino acids. CDR1 GTSNPN and CDR2 SVGIG come from the germline V gene (reference sequence). The DNA of the CDR3 is TGTGCCTGGAGTGAACGACAGGGGGTCGCCTTTTTT. Protein sequence: CAWSERQGVAFF.

The chain couples TRBV6-1 to TRBJ1-3, with D maybe TRBD1 (5 bases). The CDR3 extends over 15 amino acids. The germline V gene encodes CDR1 MNHNS and CDR2 SASEGT. V lost 5 bases and J lost 4, with 15 bases in between. The CDR3 coding sequence is TGTGCCAGCAGTCCAGGATCGGGACGAGGAAACACCATATATTTT. It yields the protein CASSPGSGRGNTIYF.

The CDR3 reads CASSSQGRVTEAFF. DNA for the CDR3: TGTGCCAGCAGTTCACAGGGGCGGGTCACTGAAGCTTTCTTT. This chain links TRBV28 with TRBJ1-1; TRBD1 matches 7 bases. CDR3 length: 14 residues. Trimming took 4 bases from V and 4 from J; bases not matched to a gene: 6. The germline V gene has CDR1 MDHEN and CDR2 SYDVKM.

Turning to this clone: The junction departs from germline at one end; a sequencing error may be responsible. The chain is built from TRBV5-4 and TRBJ1-1; TRBD1 is a possible D gene (6 bases). Germline CDR1 is SGHNT and CDR2 is YYREEE (reference sequence). The CDR3 loop spans 17 amino acids. CDR3 amino acids: CASSLVLGAGLNTEAFF. As DNA, the CDR3 is TGTGCCAGCAGTTTGGTTTTGGGGGCCGGATTGAACACTGAAGCTTTCTTT.

This chain connects TRBV7-3 to TRBJ2-3; 7 nucleotides line up with TRBD2. With 5 bases clipped from V and 4 bases from J, the junction kept 9 bases outside the gene matches. Germline-derived CDR1 and CDR2 are SGHTA and FQGTGA. This CDR3 spans 15 amino acids. The CDR3 DNA reads as TGTGCCAGCAGCCCTCGTCAGCGGGGCGCAGATACGCAGTATTTT. The encoded protein is CASSPRQRGADTQYF.

J is TRBJ1-1 and V is TRBV6-1; D is unresolved. V lost 2 bases, J lost 7 bases, and 8 bases lay in between. The CDR3 is 12 amino acids. CDR1 is MNHNS and CDR2 is SASEGT in the germline V gene. CDR3 nucleotides: TGTGCCAGCAGTGAATTGACATTTGAAGCTTTCTTT. It translates to CASSELTFEAFF.

The chain employs TRBV6-5 and TRBJ2-7; D uncertain. Germline CDR1 is MNHEY and CDR2 is SVGAGI. There are 14 residues in the CDR3. The V end was cut by 0 bases, the J end by 2 bases, with 8 bases between. CDR3 sequence reads: CASSYSTSTYEQYF. For the CDR3, the DNA is TGTGCCAGCAGTTACTCGACATCGACCTACGAGCAGTACTTC.